This T cell receptor (beta chain) was captured in a study of blood T cell repertoires in COVID-19. Sequenced by immunoSEQ multiplex PCR; TCRdb stores in-frame clones only, minus some. The table lists a few hundred thousand clones, 75% to 85% of them singletons. The CDR3 is 15 amino acids. Germline V gene data show CDR1 as KGHSH and CDR2 as LQKENI. Trimming cost V 10 bases and J 2 bases, with 17 bases left between them. The sequenced sample was peripheral blood. The V call is TRBV18, the J call TRBJ2-2; maybe TRBD2 (6 bases). This clonotype was sampled from a man aged 45 to 65 with active or convalescent COVID-19. CDR3: CATSGRGGNTGELFF. In DNA, the CDR3 is TGTGCCACCTCCGGACGGGGAGGAAACACCGGGGAGCTGTTTTTT. The full variable domain, in which reference TRBV18 and TRBJ2-2 provide the parts outside the CDR3, is NAGVMQNPRHLVRRRGQEARLRCSPMKGHSHVYWYRQLPEEGLKFMVYLQKENIIDESGMPKERFSAEFPKEGPSILRIQQVVRGDSAAYFCATSGRGGNTGELFFGEGSRLTVL.